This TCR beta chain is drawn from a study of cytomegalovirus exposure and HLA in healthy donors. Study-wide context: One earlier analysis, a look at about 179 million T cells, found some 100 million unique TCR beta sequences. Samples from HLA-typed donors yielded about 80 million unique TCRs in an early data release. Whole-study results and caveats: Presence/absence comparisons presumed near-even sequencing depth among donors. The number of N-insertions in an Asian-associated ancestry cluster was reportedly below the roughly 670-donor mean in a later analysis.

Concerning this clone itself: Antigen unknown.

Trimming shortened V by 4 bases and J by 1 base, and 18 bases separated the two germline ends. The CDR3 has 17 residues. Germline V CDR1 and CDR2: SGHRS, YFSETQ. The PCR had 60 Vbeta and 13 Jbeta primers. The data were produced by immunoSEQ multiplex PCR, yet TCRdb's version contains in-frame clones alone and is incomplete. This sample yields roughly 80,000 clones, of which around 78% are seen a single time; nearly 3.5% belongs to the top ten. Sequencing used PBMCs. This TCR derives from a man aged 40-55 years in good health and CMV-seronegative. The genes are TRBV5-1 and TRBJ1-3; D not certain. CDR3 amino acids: CASSQTTLTSSGNTIYF. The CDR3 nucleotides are TGCGCCAGCAGCCAGACGACACTTACTTCTTCTGGAAACACCATATATTTT.